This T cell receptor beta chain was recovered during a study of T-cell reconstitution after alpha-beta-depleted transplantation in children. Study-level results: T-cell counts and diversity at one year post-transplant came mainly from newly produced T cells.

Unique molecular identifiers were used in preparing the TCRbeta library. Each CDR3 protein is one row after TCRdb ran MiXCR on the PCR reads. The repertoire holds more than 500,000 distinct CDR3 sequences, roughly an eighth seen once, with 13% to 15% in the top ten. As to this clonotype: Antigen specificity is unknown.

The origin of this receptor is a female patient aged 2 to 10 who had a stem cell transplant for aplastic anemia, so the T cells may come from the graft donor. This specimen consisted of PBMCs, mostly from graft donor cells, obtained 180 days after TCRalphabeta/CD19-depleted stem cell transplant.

Here the CDR3 DNA reads TGTGCCAGCAGCTTAAATCGGGTCGTGAACACCGGGGAGCTGTTTTTT. Its protein product is CASSLNRVVNTGELFF. This chain links TRBV7-2 with TRBJ2-2; no clear D. This CDR3 comprises 16 residues. Trimming pared 2 bases from V and 1 base from J, leaving 11 bases between. From germline, CDR1 is SGHTA and CDR2 FQGNSA.